This T cell receptor (beta chain) was captured by sequencing in a study of blood T cell repertoires in COVID-19. Study in general: Whether acute or convalescent, the COVID-19 samples came from the United States, Italy and Spain. Sample material is recorded as cDNA or gDNA derived from T cells, B-cell-depleted T cells, or PBMCs.

Donors were grouped by their self-reported clinical history. Participants in the exposed group had met a COVID-19 case in the 2 weeks before joining the study. Clones were sequenced by immunoSEQ multiplex PCR, and TCRdb holds only the in-frame ones, with some missing. The sample contains 180,000 or so clones, about 80% of which appear only once. Germline CDR1 and CDR2: GTSNPN and SVGIG (reference sequence). The junction had 1 base not matched to a gene; V was cut back by 5 bases and J by 4 bases. The CDR3 has 11 residues. This chain uses TRBV30 with TRBJ2-5; 7 bases align to TRBD1. The source of this sequence is a man between 60 and 75 years old who had been exposed to COVID-19. Source material: PBMCs or T cells enriched from blood (not recorded which). The CDR3 bases are TGTGCCTGGTCAGGGGGAGAGACCCAGTACTTC. Translating gives CAWSGGETQYF.